This is a list of T cell receptor beta chains from one sample in a study of shared clonotypes between healthy human individuals. Using immunoSEQ multiplex PCR, the repertoire was profiled, and TCRdb retains in-frame clones only, with some absent. Among 950,000 to 1,100,000 clones, around 76% were seen once, and the ten largest hold less than 1.5%. The sequencing input was memory CD4+ T cells sorted from blood. The receptors here all came from a man between 18 and 35 years old in good health. CDR3s include the opening cysteine and the closing phenylalanine or tryptophan. A D gene is named only where the DNA matches it firmly. Part of the rows lack a size; the others show once, few, many or a class for expanded clones.

>TRBV7-6|TRBJ1-6|-|-
TGTGCCAGCAGCTTAGGAGGGGCCCAGCCCCTCCACTTT
CASSLGGAQPLHF
>TRBV7-2|TRBJ2-1|-|-
TGTGCCAGCAGCTTAGGAAACAGACTCGATGAGCAGTTCTTC
CASSLGNRLDEQFF
>TRBV7-2|TRBJ2-2|-|-
TGTGCCAGCAGCCCCCAACGGAATTTGGAGCTGTTTTTT
CASSPQRNLELFF
>TRBV30|TRBJ2-7|-|TRBD2
TGTGCCTGGCGGGGGGACTCCTACGAGCAGTACTTC
CAWRGDSYEQYF
>TRBV6-6|TRBJ2-3|-|-
TGTGCCAGCAGGTTACAGAGAAAAACTAGCACAGATACGCAGTATTTT
CASRLQRKTSTDTQYF
>TRBV27|TRBJ1-2|-|TRBD1
TGTGCCAGCAGTCCGACCAGACAGGGTGGCTACACCTTC
CASSPTRQGGYTF
>TRBV9|TRBJ2-3|-|TRBD2
TGTGCCAGCAGCGCAGGGACTAGCGGGGGGCCCGGGGATACGCAGTATTTT
CASSAGTSGGPGDTQYF
>TRBV5-4|TRBJ2-7|-|TRBD2
TGTGCCAGCAGCTCTGCCGGACTAGCACGGAACGAGCAGTACTTC
CASSSAGLARNEQYF
>TRBV6-5|TRBJ1-4|-|TRBD1
TGTGCCAGCAGCCAGGGGGGAAAACTGTTTTTT
CASSQGGKLFF
>TRBV2|TRBJ2-3|few|-
TGTGCCAGCAGTGAACTAGTGACTATCCCCACGCAGTATTTT
CASSELVTIPTQYF
>TRBV28|TRBJ1-6|-|TRBD1
TGTGCCAGCAGTTTATTGGACAGGGCGAATTCACCCCTCCACTTT
CASSLLDRANSPLHF
>TRBV12-5|TRBJ1-4|-|-
TGTGCTAGTGGTTTGGTAGTTGGGGGGCCCGAAAAACTGTTTTTT
CASGLVVGGPEKLFF
>TRBV6-1|TRBJ1-1|few|TRBD1
TGTGCCAGCAGTGAAGCCTCCGACAGGGTGGCTTTCTTT
CASSEASDRVAFF
>TRBV12-5|TRBJ2-5|few|-
TGTGCTAGTGGTTTGCCCACTCCTGGGGGGCTAACCCCCCAGTACTTC
CASGLPTPGGLTPQYF
>TRBV6-1|TRBJ1-6|-|-
TGTGCCAGCAGTGAGGCGAGGACTTCACCCCTCCACTTT
CASSEARTSPLHF
>TRBV4-1|TRBJ2-2|-|-
TGCGCCAGCAGGGGCGGACTACCCTCACTTAACACCGGGGAGCTGTTTTTT
CASRGGLPSLNTGELFF
>TRBV7-2|TRBJ2-3|-|-
TGTGCCAGCAGCTTAGGGGGGGCTAGCGGATATACGCAGTATTTT
CASSLGGASGYTQYF
>TRBV5-6|TRBJ2-1|-|TRBD1
TGTGCCAGCAGCTTGGCGGGACAGCGTTACAATGAGCAGTTCTTC
CASSLAGQRYNEQFF
>TRBV5-1|TRBJ2-3|-|-
TGCGCCAGCAGCTCCGGGACGCAGACTTCCACAGATACGCAGTATTTT
CASSSGTQTSTDTQYF
>TRBV28|TRBJ2-7|once|-
TGTGCCAGCAGTTCCACCGCCGTTCAGGGAAACGAGCAGTACTTC
CASSSTAVQGNEQYF
>TRBV27|TRBJ2-3|once|TRBD2
TGTGCCACCGGGACTAGCGCCTGGAACGTGGATACGCAGTATTTT
CATGTSAWNVDTQYF
>TRBV29-1|TRBJ1-3|-|-
TGCAGCGTTGAAGGGGGGTACAGGAACTCTGGGGACTCTGGAAACACCATATATTTT
CSVEGGYRNSGDSGNTIYF
>TRBV29-1|TRBJ1-6|-|TRBD1
TGCAGCGTTGGGACAGGGGTTGGTTCACCCCTCCACTTT
CSVGTGVGSPLHF
>TRBV5-6|TRBJ2-2|many|-
TGTGCCAGCAGCTTGGGCCGCACCGGGGAGCTGTTTTTT
CASSLGRTGELFF
>TRBV5-8|TRBJ1-2|-|-
TGTGCCAGCAGCTTGGTGGCAGGGCTAAACTATGGCTACACCTTC
CASSLVAGLNYGYTF
>TRBV19|TRBJ1-2|-|-
TGTGCCAGTAGAAAAGCGAGTACTAACTATGGCTACACCTTC
CASRKASTNYGYTF
>TRBV7-2|TRBJ2-3|-|-
TGTGCCAGCAGCCCAGGGGTTAGCACAGATACGCAGTATTTT
CASSPGVSTDTQYF